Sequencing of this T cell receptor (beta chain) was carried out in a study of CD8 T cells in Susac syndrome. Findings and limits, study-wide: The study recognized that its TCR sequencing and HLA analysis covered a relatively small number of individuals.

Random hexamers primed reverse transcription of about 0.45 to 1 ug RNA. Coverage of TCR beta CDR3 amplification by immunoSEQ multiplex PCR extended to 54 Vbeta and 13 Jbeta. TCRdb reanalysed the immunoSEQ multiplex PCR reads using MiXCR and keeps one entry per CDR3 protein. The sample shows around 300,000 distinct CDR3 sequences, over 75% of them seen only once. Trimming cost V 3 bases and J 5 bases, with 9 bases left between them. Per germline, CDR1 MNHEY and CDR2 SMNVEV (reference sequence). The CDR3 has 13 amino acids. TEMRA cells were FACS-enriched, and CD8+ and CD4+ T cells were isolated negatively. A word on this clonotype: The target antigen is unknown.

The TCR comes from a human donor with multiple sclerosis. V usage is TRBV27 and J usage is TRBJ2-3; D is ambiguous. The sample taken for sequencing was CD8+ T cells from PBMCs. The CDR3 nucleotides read TGTGCCAGCAGTTTCGCGGTTGGAGATACGCAGTATTTT. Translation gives CASSFAVGDTQYF.